This TCR beta chain was sequenced for a study of long-term antiretroviral therapy in people with HIV. Version v3.0 of the immunoSEQ assay ran at survey level. Clones were read by immunoSEQ multiplex PCR, and TCRdb kept only the in-frame ones, dropping some. Found here are some 36,000 clones, approximately 85% of them singletons; the top ten hold about 4.6%. The V gene's germline CDR1 is LNHDA and CDR2 SQIVND (reference sequence). The germline V and J ends were trimmed by 3 bases and 0 bases, with 7 bases remaining between them. The CDR3 covers 14 residues. The chain links TRBV19 to TRBJ2-3; D ambiguous. This TCR derives from a woman in her twenties or thirties with HIV. The specimen comprised unsorted PBMCs, sampled approximately 2.9 years before starting antiretroviral therapy. The DNA of the CDR3 is TGTGCCAGTAGTATTATGGGTAGCACAGATACGCAGTATTTT. This encodes CASSIMGSTDTQYF.